The 20 T cell receptor beta chains below come from one sample, sequenced in a study of early T cells in non-severe SARS-CoV-2 infection (dated by TCRdb to the early 2020s). Preparation of the library involved 5' RACE. The instrument given in TCRdb is NextSeq 500. TCRdb took the public reads, trimmed them with fastp at Q25, ran MiXCR for clone calling and kept in-frame beta chains. Under each unique CDR3 protein, matching rows form one entry showing the most common genes and DNA. In this sample the table shows around 53,000 distinct CDR3 sequences, less than 15% of which occur a single time. The ten largest make up over 2.5% of the sample. Material: whole blood, obtained at baseline. These receptors were obtained from an adult who was a healthcare worker with PCR-confirmed SARS-CoV-2 infection or an uninfected control (not recorded which).

This clonotype was counted only a few times. This chain links TRBV20-1 with TRBJ1-1; a weak D match, TRBD1 (5 bases). Germline V gene sequence: CDR1 DFQATT, CDR2 SNEGSKA (reference sequence). The germline V and J ends were trimmed by 6 bases and 2 bases, with 16 bases remaining between them. CDR3 length: 14 residues. CDR3 amino acids: CSAPIRERNTEAFF. The CDR3 DNA reads as TGCAGTGCCCCAATCAGGGAAAGAAACACTGAAGCTTTCTTT.

This clonotype was seen only a few times. V usage is TRBV7-3 and J usage is TRBJ1-3; no firm D call. V was pared by 3 bases and J by 4 bases, with 7 bases between. This CDR3 contains 13 residues. The germline CDR1 and CDR2 sequences are SGHTA and FQGTGA. The chain's CDR3 is CASSFQQGNTIYF. The CDR3, as DNA: TGTGCCAGCAGCTTCCAGCAAGGAAACACCATATATTTT.

The sample holds a few counts of this clonotype. This rearrangement joins TRBV7-2 to TRBJ1-5; possibly TRBD1 for D (5 bases). The CDR3 sequence is 14 residues long. Between the trimmed V and J ends, which lost 3 bases and 3 bases, there was a span of 9 bases. The germline V gene has CDR1 SGHTA and CDR2 FQGNSA. Written as DNA, the CDR3 is TGTGCCAGCAGCTTGGGACGGCTCAATCAGCCCCAGCATTTT. It specifies CASSLGRLNQPQHF.

This clonotype was observed a handful of times. The chain is built from TRBV10-2 and TRBJ2-3; D possibly corresponds to TRBD1 (5 bases). This CDR3 region has 13 residues. Germline CDR1 and CDR2: WSHSY and SAAADI. V lost 7 bases and J lost 4, with 12 bases in between. The CDR3 DNA sequence: TGCGCCAGCAACCGGGTGGGGCCAGATACGCAGTATTTT. Amino acids: CASNRVGPDTQYF.

Many counts were recorded for this clonotype. V is TRBV7-9 and J is TRBJ2-7; unclear D gene. The CDR3 totals 16 residues. Germline assignment: CDR1 SEHNR and CDR2 FQNEAQ (reference sequence). Trimming stripped 3 bases from V and 0 bases from J, with 15 bases between. The CDR3 here is CASSLDLLGASYEQYF. The CDR3 DNA reads TGTGCCAGCAGCTTGGACCTCTTGGGCGCCTCCTACGAGCAGTACTTC.

The rearrangement links TRBV6-1 to TRBJ1-5; 9 nucleotides line up with TRBD1. CDR1 and CDR2 (germline): MNHNS, SASEGT. This CDR3 contains 14 residues. The trim removed 8 bases at V and 4 bases at J, leaving 6 bases unmatched. CDR3 in DNA: TGTGCCAGCCTTCGGGACAGGGTGAATCAGCCCCAGCATTTT. Amino acid sequence: CASLRDRVNQPQHF.

The J gene is TRBJ2-3, the V gene TRBV18, with no clear D. Trimming took 3 bases from V and 7 from J, leaving 14 bases between them. CDR1 and CDR2 from the germline V gene are KGHSH and LQKENI. The CDR3 spans 14 residues. The CDR3 nucleotides are TGTGCCAGCTCACCGGGGATAACCCAGAATACGCAGTATTTT. It is translated as CASSPGITQNTQYF. Using reference TRBV18 and TRBJ2-3 for the parts outside the CDR3, the full variable domain is NAGVMQNPRHLVRRRGQEARLRCSPMKGHSHVYWYRQLPEEGLKFMVYLQKENIIDESGMPKERFSAEFPKEGPSILRIQQVVRGDSAAYFCASSPGITQNTQYFGPGTRLTVL.

This clonotype was detected only a few times. The chain combines TRBV28 with TRBJ1-6; tentatively, D is TRBD1 (5 bases). Trimming took 1 base from V and 7 from J, leaving 11 bases between them. The CDR3 covers 15 residues. CDR1 and CDR2 (germline): MDHEN, SYDVKM. The DNA for the CDR3 is TGTGCCAGCAGTTTATTACGGGACCGAAATTCACCCCTCCACTTT. It is translated as CASSLLRDRNSPLHF.

The chain joins TRBV29-1 to TRBJ2-2, with D perhaps matching TRBD1 (7 bases). From germline, CDR1 is SQVTM and CDR2 ANQGSEA. The length of the CDR3 is 15 residues. The V gene lost 4 bases and the J gene lost 2 bases, with 14 bases spanning the gap. CDR3 sequence (DNA): TGCAGCGTTGCGGCGGGACAGAAAAACACCGGGGAGCTGTTTTTT. Protein sequence: CSVAAGQKNTGELFF.

The chain couples TRBV18 to TRBJ2-1, with 7 nucleotides matching TRBD2. The CDR3 has 13 residues. Germline lookup yields CDR1 KGHSH and CDR2 LQKENI. J gave up 7 bases and V 6 bases, and 6 bases lay outside the gene matches. This chain's CDR3 is CASSIAGRNEQFF. The CDR3 DNA sequence: TGTGCCAGCTCGATAGCGGGTAGGAATGAGCAGTTCTTC.

V gene TRBV20-1 combines with J gene TRBJ2-1, with D tentatively TRBD2 (6 bases). Trimming stripped 2 bases from V and 6 bases from J, with 20 bases between. CDR1 DFQATT and CDR2 SNEGSKA come from the germline V gene (reference sequence). The CDR3 is 16 amino acids. As DNA, the CDR3 is TGCAGTGCTAGATACGGGGGTGGAAGAGACCCCAATGAGCAGTTCTTC. It encodes CSARYGGGRDPNEQFF.

This clonotype was observed many times. The rearrangement uses TRBV25-1 and TRBJ1-5; D remains ambiguous. CDR1 and CDR2 from the germline V gene are MGHDK and SYGVNS. The CDR3 is 14 amino acids. V was clipped by 7 bases and J by 2 bases, with 12 bases between them. CDR3 sequence: CASTRSRRNQPQHF. The CDR3 DNA follows: TGTGCCAGCACCCGTTCAAGGCGCAATCAGCCCCAGCATTTT.

This clonotype occurred many times. V usage is TRBV5-1 and J usage is TRBJ2-7; TRBD1 matches at 8 bases. V was clipped by 0 bases and J by 6 bases; unmatched bases: 5. There are 14 residues in the CDR3. Looked up from germline, CDR1 is SGHRS and CDR2 is YFSETQ. The CDR3 spells CASSLGQGAVEQYF. The CDR3 DNA reads as TGCGCCAGCAGCTTGGGGCAGGGGGCGGTCGAGCAGTACTTC.

This clonotype was counted only a few times. The V call is TRBV19, the J call TRBJ1-6; TRBD1 agrees at 8 bases. The V segment lost 6 bases and the J segment 7 bases; nucleotides outside the gene matches: 5. This CDR3 contains 14 residues. Germline assignment: CDR1 LNHDA and CDR2 SQIVND (reference sequence). The CDR3 nucleotides read TGTGCCAGTAGCGACAGGGGCGAGAATTCACCCCTCCACTTT. Amino acids: CASSDRGENSPLHF.

This clonotype was counted many times. The chain joins TRBV20-1 to TRBJ2-7, with D tentatively TRBD2 (5 bases). From germline, CDR1 is DFQATT and CDR2 SNEGSKA (reference sequence). V lost 3 bases and J 6 bases, leaving 9 bases between the germline ends. The CDR3 length is 11 residues. The CDR3 region has the DNA TGCAGTGCTAGTGTACGGGGCGAGCAGTACTTC. It encodes CSASVRGEQYF.

This clonotype was observed many times. CDR3 region: CASSPLEGTQYF. The CDR3 bases are TGTGCCAGCAGCCCACTTGAGGGGACGCAGTATTTT. The V and J genes are TRBV27 and TRBJ2-3; D assignment may be TRBD1 or TRBD2 (5 bases each). V shed 6 bases and J shed 9 bases, with 13 bases lying between them. Looked up from germline, CDR1 is MNHEY and CDR2 is SMNVEV (reference sequence). This CDR3 has 12 amino acids.

This rearrangement joins TRBV4-1 to TRBJ2-7, with D tentatively TRBD2 (5 bases). Germline V gene lookup returns CDR1 MGHRA and CDR2 YSYEKL. The CDR3 spans 13 residues. Trimming stripped 1 base from V and 5 bases from J, with 9 bases between. DNA of the CDR3: TGCGCCAGCAGCCAAGTAGAGGGCCACGAGCAGTACTTC. Its translation: CASSQVEGHEQYF.

This clonotype appeared a few times. V usage is TRBV28 and J usage is TRBJ1-5, with a tentative D call TRBD1 (5 bases). Germline lookup yields CDR1 MDHEN and CDR2 SYDVKM. Trimming cost V 6 bases and J 0 bases, with 9 bases left between them. The CDR3 spans 14 residues. The CDR3 protein is CASSLTVSNQPQHF. CDR3 bases: TGTGCCAGCAGCCTGACAGTTAGCAATCAGCCCCAGCATTTT.

This clonotype has ten or more counts. The chain is built from TRBV12-3 or TRBV12-4 and TRBJ2-4, with D maybe TRBD1 (6 bases). The germline V and J ends were trimmed by 5 bases and 9 bases, with 14 bases remaining between them. The CDR3 extends over 13 amino acids. The CDR3 DNA reads as TGTGCCAGCAGTCTCCAGGGGCGAGGCATTCAGTACTTC. Its protein is CASSLQGRGIQYF.

This clonotype was recorded a few times. The rearrangement joins TRBV25-1 to TRBJ2-7, with 7 bases aligning to TRBD1. The CDR3 extends over 13 amino acids. The germline V gene has CDR1 MGHDK and CDR2 SYGVNS. The ends lost 5 bases at V and 5 bases at J; junction bases unmatched: 6. In DNA, the CDR3 is TGTGCCAGCAGTCGAGGGGGCAGGAACGAGCAGTACTTC. Protein: CASSRGGRNEQYF.